The clone carrying this T cell receptor beta chain was detected a few times. Its antigen is currently unknown. This entry belongs to a study of T cell repertoires in cytomegalovirus infection. Overall study: HLA-B-restricted CMV epitopes that are well studied, plus recently identified HLA-C-restricted ones, were used by the study. Matching HLA type and CMV infection were both indicated by public TCR beta signatures.

There are 14 residues in the CDR3. V was clipped by 4 bases and J by 5 bases; unmatched bases: 6. Germline V gene data show CDR1 as SGHRS and CDR2 as YFSETQ. TCRdb re-called the reads through MiXCR, storing one row per CDR3 protein. The sample shows 110,000 or so distinct CDR3 sequences, 30% of them seen only once. The specimen was CD8+ T cells from cultured PBMCs, collected from culture after CMV antigen stimulation. The receptor comes from a human donor in good health (CMV status not recorded). Some clones in this sample may be carry-over from other donors' samples. V is TRBV5-1 and J is TRBJ2-1, with TRBD2 identical over 7 bases. CDR3 residues: CASSREAGHNEQFF. The CDR3 bases are TGCGCCAGCAGCCGGGAGGCAGGGCACAATGAGCAGTTCTTC.